The clone carrying this TCR beta chain was seen repeatedly, ten times or more. Antigen unknown. This entry belongs to a study of T cell repertoires in cytomegalovirus infection. One entry per CDR3 protein, called by TCRdb with MiXCR from the reads. The profile shows some 46,000 distinct CDR3 sequences, around 18% of them singletons. The CDR3 loop spans 16 amino acids. Germline trimming cut 5 bases from V and 5 bases from J; bases unmatched to any gene: 8. Germline CDR1 reads SGHTA; CDR2 reads FQGNSA. The specimen comprised CD8+ T cells from cultured PBMCs, sampled from culture after CMV antigen stimulation. The TCR comes from a human donor in good health (CMV status not recorded). Some clones in this sample may be carry-over from other donors' samples. The rearrangement uses TRBV7-2 and TRBJ2-2, with 10 bases that match TRBD1. The DNA for the CDR3 is TGTGCCAGCAGCCCCCGGGACAGGGGCAAAACCGGGGAGCTGTTTTTT. This encodes CASSPRDRGKTGELFF.